The present TCR beta chain was sequenced within a study of blood T cell repertoires in COVID-19. The table came from immunoSEQ multiplex PCR; TCRdb's copy has only in-frame clones and leaves some out. The top ten hold 5% to 6% of the sample, which has some 330,000 clones, roughly four fifths seen once. The clonotype comes from a woman between 50 and 59 years old who had recovered from COVID-19. Material: PBMCs or T cells enriched from blood (not recorded which).

This chain's CDR3 is CASSTDRISNQPQHF. CDR3 bases: TGTGCCAGCAGCACGGACAGGATTAGCAATCAGCCCCAGCATTTT. This rearrangement joins TRBV7-8 to TRBJ1-5; TRBD1 aligns across 7 bases. Germline V gives CDR1 SGHVS, CDR2 FQNEAQ. This CDR3 is built from 15 residues. The trim removed 5 bases at V and 0 bases at J, leaving 4 bases unmatched. Filled out from reference TRBV7-8 and TRBJ1-5, the complete variable domain reads GAGVSQSPRYKVAKRGQDVALRCDPISGHVSLFWYQQALGQGPEFLTYFQNEAQLDKSGLPSDRFFAERPEGSVSTLKIQRTQQEDSAVYLCASSTDRISNQPQHFGDGTRLSIL.